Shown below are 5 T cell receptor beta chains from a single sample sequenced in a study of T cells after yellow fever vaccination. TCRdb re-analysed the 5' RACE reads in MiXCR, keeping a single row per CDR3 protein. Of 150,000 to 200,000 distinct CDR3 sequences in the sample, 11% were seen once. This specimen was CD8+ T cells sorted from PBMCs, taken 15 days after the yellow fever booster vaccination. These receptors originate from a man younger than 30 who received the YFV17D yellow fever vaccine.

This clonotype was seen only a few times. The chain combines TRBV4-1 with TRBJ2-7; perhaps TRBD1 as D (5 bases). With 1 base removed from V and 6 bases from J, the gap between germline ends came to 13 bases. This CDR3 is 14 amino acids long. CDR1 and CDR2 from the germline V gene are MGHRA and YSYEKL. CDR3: CASSQVGEGAEQYF. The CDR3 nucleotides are TGCGCCAGCAGCCAAGTAGGGGAAGGGGCCGAGCAGTACTTC.

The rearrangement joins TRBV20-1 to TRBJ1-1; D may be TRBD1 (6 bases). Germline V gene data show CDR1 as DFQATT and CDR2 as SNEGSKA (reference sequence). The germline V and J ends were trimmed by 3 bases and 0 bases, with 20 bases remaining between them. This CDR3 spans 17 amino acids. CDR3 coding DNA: TGCAGTGCTAGGTATACAGGGCATCCGCTCATGAACACTGAAGCTTTCTTT. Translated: CSARYTGHPLMNTEAFF.

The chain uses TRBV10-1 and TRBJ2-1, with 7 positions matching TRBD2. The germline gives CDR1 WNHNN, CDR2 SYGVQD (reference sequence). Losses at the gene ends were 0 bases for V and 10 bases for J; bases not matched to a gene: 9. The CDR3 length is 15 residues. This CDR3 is CASSESGDYPREQFF. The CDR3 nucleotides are TGCGCCAGCAGTGAGTCAGGGGACTACCCCCGAGAGCAGTTCTTC.

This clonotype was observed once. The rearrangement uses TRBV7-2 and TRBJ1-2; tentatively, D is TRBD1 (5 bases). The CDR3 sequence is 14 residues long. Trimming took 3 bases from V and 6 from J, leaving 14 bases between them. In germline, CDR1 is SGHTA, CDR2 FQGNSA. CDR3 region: CASSFPGAGDGYTF. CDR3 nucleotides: TGTGCCAGCAGCTTCCCTGGGGCGGGGGATGGCTACACCTTC.

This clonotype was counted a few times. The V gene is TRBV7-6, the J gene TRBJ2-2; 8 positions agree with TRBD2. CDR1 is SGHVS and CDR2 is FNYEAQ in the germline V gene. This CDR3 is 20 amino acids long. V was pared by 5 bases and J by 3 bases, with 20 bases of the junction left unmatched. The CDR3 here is CASSHSGGLLWTHYTGELFF. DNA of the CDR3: TGTGCCAGCAGCCACAGCGGGGGTCTTCTATGGACCCATTACACCGGGGAGCTGTTTTTT.